A selection of T cell receptor beta chains follows, all from one sample in a study of beta chain features in type 1 diabetes. The data were produced by immunoSEQ multiplex PCR, yet TCRdb's version contains in-frame clones alone and is incomplete. Here the sample spans roughly 400,000 clones, around 14% being singletons. Sequenced material: naive CD4+ T cells from blood. These receptors originate from a man aged 30-40 years in good health. The CDR3 runs from the conserved cysteine through the conserved F or W. The order of the fields is V gene, clone size, D gene, J gene, CDR3 protein, CDR3 DNA. A D gene is named only where the DNA matches it firmly. Some rows mark clone size as missing; the rest say once, few, many or name a class of expanded clone.

V: TRBV7-2
size: few
D: .
J: TRBJ2-6
CDR3: CASSSGSGANVLTF
DNA: TGTGCCAGCAGCTCGGGGTCTGGGGCCAACGTCCTGACTTTC

V: TRBV5-6
size: .
D: TRBD1
J: TRBJ1-1
CDR3: CASSYKRTGGTEAFF
DNA: TGTGCCAGCAGCTACAAGCGAACAGGGGGCACTGAAGCTTTCTTT

V: TRBV29-1
size: few
D: TRBD1
J: TRBJ1-2
CDR3: CSVLGQGQGYTF
DNA: TGCAGCGTGCTCGGACAGGGGCAGGGCTACACCTTC

V: TRBV5-6
size: few
D: .
J: TRBJ1-2
CDR3: CASSSFGQYGYTF
DNA: TGTGCCAGCAGCTCTTTCGGACAGTATGGCTACACCTTC

V: TRBV7-7
size: .
D: TRBD2
J: TRBJ2-1
CDR3: CASSLVLADRNEQFF
DNA: TGTGCTAGCAGCTTAGTACTAGCGGATCGCAATGAGCAGTTCTTC

V: TRBV29-1
size: .
D: TRBD1
J: TRBJ2-1
CDR3: CSGEDRGYNEQFF
DNA: TGCAGCGGAGAAGACAGGGGGTACAATGAGCAGTTCTTC

V: TRBV11-2
size: few
D: .
J: TRBJ1-2
CDR3: CASRPTGNYGYTF
DNA: TGTGCCAGCAGGCCAACAGGGAACTATGGCTACACCTTC

V: TRBV13
size: few
D: TRBD1
J: TRBJ2-5
CDR3: CASSSKPGGAPETQYF
DNA: TGTGCCAGCAGCTCCAAACCAGGGGGCGCCCCGGAGACCCAGTACTTC

V: TRBV7-2
size: .
D: TRBD2
J: TRBJ2-3
CDR3: CASSLVLAGGTDTQYF
DNA: TGTGCCAGCAGCTTAGTCCTCGCGGGGGGCACAGATACGCAGTATTTT

V: TRBV30
size: .
D: TRBD2
J: TRBJ2-1
CDR3: CAWSVRLAVNEQFF
DNA: TGTGCCTGGAGTGTACGTCTAGCGGTGAATGAGCAGTTCTTC

V: TRBV19
size: .
D: .
J: TRBJ2-1
CDR3: CASSIRPGLNNEQFF
DNA: TGTGCCAGTAGTATAAGGCCAGGACTTAACAATGAGCAGTTCTTC

V: TRBV4-1
size: few
D: .
J: TRBJ1-2
CDR3: CASSQDRGAYGYTF
DNA: TGCGCCAGCAGCCAAGATCGGGGAGCCTATGGCTACACCTTC

V: TRBV10-3
size: few
D: .
J: TRBJ1-5
CDR3: CAISGVSNQPQHF
DNA: TGTGCCATCAGTGGCGTCAGCAATCAGCCCCAGCATTTT